This T cell receptor beta chain was identified during a study of cytomegalovirus exposure and HLA in healthy donors. Overall study results and limits: The authors considered a cluster of highly shared sequence variants likely to be a sequencing artifact.

Vbeta (60) and Jbeta (13) primers were used in the PCR. Authors' methods: The count from a later analysis was about 80 million unique TCR beta chains, some 10 million of them shared. Assay used: immunoSEQ multiplex PCR; TCRdb lists only in-frame clones, some missing. That table gives V, J and clone size, and the DNA gave D and trimming. The sample shows 110,000 or so clones, under 85% of them seen only once. As concerns this clone: What it binds is not known.

The germline V gene encodes CDR1 WNHNN and CDR2 SYGVQD (reference sequence). After removal of 3 bases from V and 3 bases from J, the junction contained 7 bases not matched to a gene. This CDR3 spans 16 amino acids. This rearrangement joins TRBV10-1 to TRBJ2-2; 7 nucleotides match TRBD2. Specimen: PBMCs. This TCR was recovered from a man younger than 35 in good health and CMV-seropositive. The CDR3: CASSDLASGDTGELFF. Here the CDR3 DNA reads TGCGCCAGCAGTGATTTGGCTAGCGGTGACACCGGGGAGCTGTTTTTT.